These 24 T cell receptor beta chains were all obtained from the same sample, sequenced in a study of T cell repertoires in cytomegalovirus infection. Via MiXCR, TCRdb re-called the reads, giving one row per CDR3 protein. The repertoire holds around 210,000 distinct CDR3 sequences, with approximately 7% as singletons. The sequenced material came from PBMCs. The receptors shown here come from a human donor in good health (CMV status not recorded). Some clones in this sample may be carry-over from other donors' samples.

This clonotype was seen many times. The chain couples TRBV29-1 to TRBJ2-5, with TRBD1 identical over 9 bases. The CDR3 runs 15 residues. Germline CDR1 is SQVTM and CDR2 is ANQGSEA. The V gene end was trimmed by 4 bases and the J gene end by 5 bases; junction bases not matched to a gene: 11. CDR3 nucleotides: TGCAGCGTTGGTCCACAGGGGGCTCTCCGGGAGACCCAGTACTTC. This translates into CSVGPQGALRETQYF.

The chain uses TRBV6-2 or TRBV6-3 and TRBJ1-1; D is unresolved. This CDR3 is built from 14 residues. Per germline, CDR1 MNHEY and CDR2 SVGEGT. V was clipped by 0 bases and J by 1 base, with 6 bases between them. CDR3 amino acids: CASSYSWGNTEAFF. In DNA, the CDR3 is TGTGCCAGCAGTTACTCGTGGGGGAACACTGAAGCTTTCTTT.

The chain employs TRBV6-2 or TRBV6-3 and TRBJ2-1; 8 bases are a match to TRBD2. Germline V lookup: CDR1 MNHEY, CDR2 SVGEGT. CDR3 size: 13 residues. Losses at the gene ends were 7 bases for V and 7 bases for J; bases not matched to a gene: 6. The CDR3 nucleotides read TGTGCCAGCATTTCAGCGGGGGAGAATGAGCAGTTCTTC. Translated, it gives CASISAGENEQFF.

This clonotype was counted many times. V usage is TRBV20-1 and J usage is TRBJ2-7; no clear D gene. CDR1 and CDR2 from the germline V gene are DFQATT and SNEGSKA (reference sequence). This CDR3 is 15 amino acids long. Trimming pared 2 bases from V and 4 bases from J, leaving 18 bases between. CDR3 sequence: CSARSARTHDYEQYF. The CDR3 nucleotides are TGCAGTGCTAGAAGTGCCCGCACCCATGATTACGAGCAGTACTTC.

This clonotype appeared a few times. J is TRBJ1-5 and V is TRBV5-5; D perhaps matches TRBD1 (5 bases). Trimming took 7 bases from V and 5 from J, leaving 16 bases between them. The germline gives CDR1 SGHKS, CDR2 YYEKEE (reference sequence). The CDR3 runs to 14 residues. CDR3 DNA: TGTGCCAGCTGTAACCGGGACGGGGATCAGCCCCAGCATTTT. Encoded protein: CASCNRDGDQPQHF. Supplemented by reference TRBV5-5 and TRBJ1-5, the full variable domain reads DAGVTQSPTHLIKTRGQQVTLRCSPISGHKSVSWYQQVLGQGPQFIFQYYEKEERGRGNFPDRFSARQFPNYSSELNVNALLLGDSALYLCASCNRDGDQPQHFGDGTRLSIL.

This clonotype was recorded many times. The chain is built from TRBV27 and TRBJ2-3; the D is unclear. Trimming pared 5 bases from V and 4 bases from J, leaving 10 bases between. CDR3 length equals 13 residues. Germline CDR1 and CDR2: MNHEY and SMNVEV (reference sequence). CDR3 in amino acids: CASSQRIADTQYF. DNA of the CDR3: TGTGCCAGCAGTCAACGGATCGCAGATACGCAGTATTTT.

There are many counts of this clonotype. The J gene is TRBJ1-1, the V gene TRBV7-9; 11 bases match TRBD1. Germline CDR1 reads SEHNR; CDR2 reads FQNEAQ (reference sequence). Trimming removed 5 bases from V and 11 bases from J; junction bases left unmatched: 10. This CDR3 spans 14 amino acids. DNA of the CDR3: TGTGCCAGCAGCACGCTGGACAGGGGGCCAGTGGCTTTCTTT. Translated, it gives CASSTLDRGPVAFF.

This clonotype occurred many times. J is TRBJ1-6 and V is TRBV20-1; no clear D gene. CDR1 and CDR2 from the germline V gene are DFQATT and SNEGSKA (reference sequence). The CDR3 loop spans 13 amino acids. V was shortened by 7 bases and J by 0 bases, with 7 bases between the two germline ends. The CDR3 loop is CSDGSSYNSPLHF. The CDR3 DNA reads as TGCAGTGATGGGAGCTCCTATAATTCACCCCTCCACTTT.

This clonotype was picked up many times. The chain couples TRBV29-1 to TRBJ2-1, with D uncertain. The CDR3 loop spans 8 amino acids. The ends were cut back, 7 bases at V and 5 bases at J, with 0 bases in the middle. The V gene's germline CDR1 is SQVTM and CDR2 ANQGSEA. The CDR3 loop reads CSDNEQFF. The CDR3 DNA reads TGCAGCGACAATGAGCAGTTCTTC.

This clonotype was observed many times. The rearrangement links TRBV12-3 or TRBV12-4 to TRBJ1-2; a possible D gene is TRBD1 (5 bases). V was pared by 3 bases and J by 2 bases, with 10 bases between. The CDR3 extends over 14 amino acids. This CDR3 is CASSLRGVNYGYTF. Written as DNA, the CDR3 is TGTGCCAGCAGTTTGCGAGGGGTGAACTATGGCTACACCTTC.

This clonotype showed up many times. The CDR3 bases are TGTGCCAGCAGCCCCGTCCCCAACAGTTTCACAGATACGCAGTATTTT. It yields the protein CASSPVPNSFTDTQYF. The gene calls are TRBV6-1 and TRBJ2-3; D is unresolved. The germline CDR1 and CDR2 sequences are MNHNS and SASEGT. The CDR3 runs 16 residues. V was shortened by 6 bases and J by 2 bases, with 18 bases between the two germline ends.

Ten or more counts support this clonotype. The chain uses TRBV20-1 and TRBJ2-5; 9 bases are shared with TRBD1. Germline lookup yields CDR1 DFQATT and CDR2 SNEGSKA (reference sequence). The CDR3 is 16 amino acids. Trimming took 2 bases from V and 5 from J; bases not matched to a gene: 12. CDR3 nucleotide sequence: TGCAGTGCTAGAACCCGGCGGGACAGGGCGGTGGAGACCCAGTACTTC. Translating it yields CSARTRRDRAVETQYF.

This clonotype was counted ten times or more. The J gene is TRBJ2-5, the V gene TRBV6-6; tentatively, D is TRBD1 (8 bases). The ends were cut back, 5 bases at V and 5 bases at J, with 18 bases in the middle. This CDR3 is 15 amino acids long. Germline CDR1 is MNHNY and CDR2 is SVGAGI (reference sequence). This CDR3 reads CASSPGQGGRETQYF. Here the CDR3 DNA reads TGTGCCAGCAGTCCCGGACAGGGAGGGCGGGAGACCCAGTACTTC.

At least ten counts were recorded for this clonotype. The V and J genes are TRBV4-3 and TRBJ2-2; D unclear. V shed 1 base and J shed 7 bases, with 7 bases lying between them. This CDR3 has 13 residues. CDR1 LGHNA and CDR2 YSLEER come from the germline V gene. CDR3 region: CASSQGTVGELFF. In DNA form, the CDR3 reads TGCGCCAGCAGCCAAGGGACGGTCGGGGAGCTGTTTTTT.

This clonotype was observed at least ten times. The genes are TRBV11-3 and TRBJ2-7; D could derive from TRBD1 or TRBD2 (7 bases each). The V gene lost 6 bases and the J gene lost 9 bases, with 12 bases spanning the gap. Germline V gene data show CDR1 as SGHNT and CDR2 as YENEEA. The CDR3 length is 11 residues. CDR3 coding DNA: TGTGCCAGCAGACCCAGGGGGGGGCAGTACTTC. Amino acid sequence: CASRPRGGQYF. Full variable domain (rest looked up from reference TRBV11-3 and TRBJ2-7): EAGVVQSPRYKIIEKKQPVAFWCNPISGHNTLYWYLQNLGQGPELLIRYENEEAVDDSQLPKDRFSAERLKGVDSTLKIQPAELGDSAVYLCASRPRGGQYFGPGTRLTVT.

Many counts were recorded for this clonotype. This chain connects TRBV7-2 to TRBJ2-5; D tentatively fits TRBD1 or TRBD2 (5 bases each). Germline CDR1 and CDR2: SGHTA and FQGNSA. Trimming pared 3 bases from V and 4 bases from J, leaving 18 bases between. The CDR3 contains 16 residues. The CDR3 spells CASSLGRDWRVETQYF. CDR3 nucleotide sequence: TGTGCCAGCAGCTTGGGACGAGACTGGAGAGTAGAGACCCAGTACTTC.

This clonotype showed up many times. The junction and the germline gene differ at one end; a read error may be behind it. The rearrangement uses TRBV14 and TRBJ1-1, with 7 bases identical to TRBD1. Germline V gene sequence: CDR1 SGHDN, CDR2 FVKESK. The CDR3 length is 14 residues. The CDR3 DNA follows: TGTGCCAGCAGCCAAGTGACAGGGAACGCTGAAGCTTTCTTT. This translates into CASSQVTGNAEAFF.

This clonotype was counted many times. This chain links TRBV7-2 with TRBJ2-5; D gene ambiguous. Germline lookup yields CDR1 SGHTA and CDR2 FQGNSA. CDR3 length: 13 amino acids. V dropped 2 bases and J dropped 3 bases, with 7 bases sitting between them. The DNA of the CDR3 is TGTGCCAGCAGCTTAATTGTGGAAGAGACCCAGTACTTC. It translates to CASSLIVEETQYF.

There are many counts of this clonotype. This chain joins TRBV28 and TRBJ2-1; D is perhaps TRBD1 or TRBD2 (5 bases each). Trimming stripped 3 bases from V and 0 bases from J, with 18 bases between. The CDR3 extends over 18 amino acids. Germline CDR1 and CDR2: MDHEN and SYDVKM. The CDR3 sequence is CASSLGVPHISSYNEQFF. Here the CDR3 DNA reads TGTGCCAGCAGTTTGGGGGTACCACACATTAGCTCCTACAATGAGCAGTTCTTC.

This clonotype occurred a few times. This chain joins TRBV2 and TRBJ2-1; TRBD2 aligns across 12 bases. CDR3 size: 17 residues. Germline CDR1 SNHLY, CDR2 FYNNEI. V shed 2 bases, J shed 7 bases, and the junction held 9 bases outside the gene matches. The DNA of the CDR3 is TGTGCCAGCAGTGAAAGGAGGTCGACTAGCGGGGGAAATGAGCAGTTCTTC. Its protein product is CASSERRSTSGGNEQFF.

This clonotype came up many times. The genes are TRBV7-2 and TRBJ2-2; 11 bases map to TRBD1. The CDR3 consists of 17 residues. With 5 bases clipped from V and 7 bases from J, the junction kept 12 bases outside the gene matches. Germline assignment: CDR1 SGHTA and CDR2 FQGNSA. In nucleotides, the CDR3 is TGTGCCAGCAGCCGGTCAATAGGGACAGGGGGAGGCGGGGAGCTGTTTTTT. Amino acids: CASSRSIGTGGGGELFF.

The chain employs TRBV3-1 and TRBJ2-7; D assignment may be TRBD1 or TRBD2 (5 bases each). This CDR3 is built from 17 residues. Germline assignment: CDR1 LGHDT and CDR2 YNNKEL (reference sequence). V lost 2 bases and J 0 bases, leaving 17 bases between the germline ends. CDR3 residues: CASSQYLSGTGSYEQYF. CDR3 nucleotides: TGTGCCAGCAGCCAATATTTATCCGGGACGGGCTCCTACGAGCAGTACTTC.

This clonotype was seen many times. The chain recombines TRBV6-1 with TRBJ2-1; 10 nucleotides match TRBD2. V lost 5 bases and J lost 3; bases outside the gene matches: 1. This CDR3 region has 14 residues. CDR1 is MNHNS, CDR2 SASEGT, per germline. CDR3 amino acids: CASSSSGGYNEQFF. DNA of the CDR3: TGTGCCAGCAGTTCTAGCGGGGGCTACAATGAGCAGTTCTTC.

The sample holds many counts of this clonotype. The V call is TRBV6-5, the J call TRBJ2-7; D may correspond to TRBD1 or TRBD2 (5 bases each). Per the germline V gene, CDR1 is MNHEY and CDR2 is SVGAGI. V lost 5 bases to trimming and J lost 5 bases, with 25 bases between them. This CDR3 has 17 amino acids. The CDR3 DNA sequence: TGTGCCAGCAGTCCCGCCGCAGGGCGGGCTATTAAGGACGAGCAGTACTTC. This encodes CASSPAAGRAIKDEQYF.